This passage covers 3 T cell receptor beta chains from one sample sequenced in a study of T cell responses to AZD1222 COVID-19 vaccine. Produced via immunoSEQ multiplex PCR; TCRdb's table is partial and in-frame only. The sample consists of some 100,000 clones, 80% to 95% of them appearing once. The sequences come from peripheral blood, collected 28 days after the second AZD1222 dose. Source of these receptors: an adult who received the AZD1222 COVID-19 vaccine.

This rearrangement joins TRBV15 to TRBJ1-5, with D tentatively TRBD1 (5 bases). With 0 bases removed from V and 3 bases from J, the gap between germline ends came to 9 bases. The germline CDR1 and CDR2 sequences are LNHNV and YYDKDF (reference sequence). The CDR3 runs to 15 residues. The CDR3 region has the DNA TGTGCCACCAGCAGAGATCGGGGGATCAATCAGCCCCAGCATTTT. It yields the protein CATSRDRGINQPQHF.

This clone was seen a handful of times. The V call is TRBV28, the J call TRBJ2-7; 8 nucleotides agree with TRBD1. Per germline, CDR1 MDHEN and CDR2 SYDVKM. V was clipped by 6 bases and J by 1 base; unmatched bases: 5. CDR3 length: 14 amino acids. In DNA form, the CDR3 reads TGTGCCAGCAGGGACAGGGCTTATTCCTACGAGCAGTACTTC. This sequence encodes CASRDRAYSYEQYF.

The V call is TRBV24-1, the J call TRBJ1-4, with unresolved D. The V and J ends lost 1 base and 7 bases respectively, with 6 bases between them. CDR3 length: 13 amino acids. Germline V CDR1 and CDR2: KGHDR, SFDVKD. CDR3 nucleotides: TGTGCCACCAGTGATTTATCGAGTGAAAAACTGTTTTTT. The encoded protein is CATSDLSSEKLFF.